These 27 T cell receptor beta chains share one sample of origin, sequenced in a study of post-analysis software for immune sequencing data. Findings and caveats of the study: Four or five TRBV segments, TRBV5-6, TRBV5-1 and TRBV20-1 among them, were found more frequent in patients than controls.

These receptors lack a known antigen. Prepared libraries of TCR beta cDNA carried unique molecular identifiers. TCRdb reprocessed the PCR reads via MiXCR and lists one record per CDR3 protein. This sample has 800,000 to 950,000 distinct CDR3 sequences, with 53% found just once. The sample was blood. The receptors stem from a girl aged 10 to 17 with multiple sclerosis.

This clonotype has more than one count but fewer than ten. The chain joins TRBV6-5 to TRBJ2-7, with D possibly being TRBD1 (6 bases). V was shortened by 0 bases and J by 2 bases, with 14 bases between the two germline ends. Germline values: CDR1 MNHEY, CDR2 SVGAGI. The CDR3 is made up of 16 amino acids. The CDR3: CASSYSTIKGAYEQYF. CDR3 bases: TGTGCCAGCAGTTACTCGACTATAAAGGGGGCCTACGAGCAGTACTTC.

V and J are TRBV20-1 and TRBJ2-3; 11 bases fit TRBD2. CDR3 size: 14 residues. Looked up from germline, CDR1 is DFQATT and CDR2 is SNEGSKA (reference sequence). V gave up 4 bases and J gave up 2 bases; unmatched junction bases: 2. The CDR3 sequence is CSATTSGVTDTQYF. The CDR3 DNA reads TGCAGTGCTACGACTAGCGGGGTCACAGATACGCAGTATTTT.

This clonotype was counted a few times. The rearrangement uses TRBV12-3 or TRBV12-4 and TRBJ2-1, with D possibly matching TRBD1 (6 bases). Trimming removed 6 bases at V and 10 bases at J, with 19 bases between. The CDR3 contains 14 residues. The CDR3 is CASSPGTLSYEQFF. CDR3 in DNA: TGTGCCAGCAGCCCCGGGACACTGTCCTACGAGCAGTTCTTC.

V usage is TRBV10-3 and J usage is TRBJ2-3, with TRBD1 matching 7 bases. Germline V gene sequence: CDR1 ENHRY, CDR2 SYGVKD. The trim removed 0 bases at V and 0 bases at J, leaving 12 bases unmatched. CDR3 length: 19 residues. The DNA for the CDR3 is TGTGCCATCAGTGAGTCGAAATCGAGGGGGCACTCTAGCACAGATACGCAGTATTTT. Its translation is CAISESKSRGHSSTDTQYF.

The chain recombines TRBV20-1 with TRBJ1-2; 11 nucleotides align to TRBD1. The CDR3 runs to 14 residues. With 3 bases clipped from V and 4 bases from J, the junction kept 4 bases outside the gene matches. The V gene's germline CDR1 is DFQATT and CDR2 SNEGSKA (reference sequence). CDR3 region: CSASGTGGGYGYTF. In DNA form, the CDR3 reads TGCAGTGCTAGCGGGACAGGGGGTGGCTATGGCTACACCTTC.

Here the CDR3 DNA reads TGTGCCAGCAGTGGGAATCCCGGGACAGGCTGGGACTTTGACGGTCCAGATACGCAGTATTTT. It yields the protein CASSGNPGTGWDFDGPDTQYF. The rearrangement joins TRBV28 to TRBJ2-3, with TRBD1 matching 8 bases. The CDR3 sequence is 21 residues long. Germline V CDR1 and CDR2: MDHEN, SYDVKM. The V gene end was trimmed by 5 bases and the J gene end by 4 bases; junction bases not matched to a gene: 26.

The chain joins TRBV20-1 to TRBJ2-1, with a weak D call TRBD1 (6 bases). Germline V CDR1 and CDR2: DFQATT, SNEGSKA (reference sequence). The ends were cut back, 0 bases at V and 9 bases at J, with 12 bases in the middle. CDR3 length equals 13 residues. The CDR3 sequence is CSARDRQGSEQFF. The CDR3 nucleotides read TGCAGTGCTAGAGATCGCCAGGGGAGTGAGCAGTTCTTC.

The V gene is TRBV14, the J gene TRBJ1-4, with 7 bases aligning to TRBD1. The CDR3 spans 15 residues. Germline values: CDR1 SGHDN, CDR2 FVKESK. The junction had 8 bases not matched to a gene; V was cut back by 5 bases and J by 5 bases. As DNA, the CDR3 is TGTGCCAGCAGCACCCACAGGGGACTGAATGAAAAACTGTTTTTT. It specifies CASSTHRGLNEKLFF.

This clonotype was seen more than once but under ten times. The V call is TRBV5-1, the J call TRBJ2-1; TRBD2 matches 8 bases. The length of the CDR3 is 15 residues. The ends lost 2 bases at V and 2 bases at J; junction bases unmatched: 3. The germline V gene has CDR1 SGHRS and CDR2 YFSETQ. The CDR3 sequence: CASSFSGTTYNEQFF. CDR3 DNA sequence: TGCGCCAGCAGCTTTAGCGGGACCACCTACAATGAGCAGTTCTTC.

The V call is TRBV7-9, the J call TRBJ1-5; D gene ambiguous. CDR3 length: 14 residues. Germline V lookup: CDR1 SEHNR, CDR2 FQNEAQ (reference sequence). Between the trimmed V and J ends, which lost 0 bases and 7 bases, there was a span of 10 bases. The DNA of the CDR3 is TGTGCCAGCAGCTTAGCTGGGATCGGACAGCCCCAGCATTTT. Translating gives CASSLAGIGQPQHF.

This chain links TRBV7-9 with TRBJ1-6; D is possibly TRBD1 (5 bases). Trimming removed 1 base at V and 5 bases at J, with 6 bases between. The CDR3 consists of 14 residues. Germline CDR1 is SEHNR and CDR2 is FQNEAQ (reference sequence). CDR3 nucleotides: TGTGCCAGCAGCTTAGAGACAGATAATTCACCCCTCCACTTT. It translates to CASSLETDNSPLHF.

V and J are TRBV4-1 and TRBJ2-1; 10 bases map to TRBD2. V gave up 1 base and J gave up 9 bases; unmatched junction bases: 6. CDR3 length: 15 amino acids. Germline-derived CDR1 and CDR2 are MGHRA and YSYEKL. Here the CDR3 reads CASSQVSGRDVEQFF. In DNA, the CDR3 is TGCGCCAGCAGCCAAGTAAGCGGGAGGGATGTTGAGCAGTTCTTC.

With regard to this clonotype: The junction departs from the called germline gene at one end, perhaps through a read error. The chain employs TRBV5-6 and TRBJ1-5; weak D call: TRBD1 (5 bases). Germline-derived CDR1 and CDR2 are SGHDT and YYEEEE. The CDR3 runs to 14 residues. CDR3 DNA sequence: TGTGCCAGCACCTTGGGGGGAGGCAATCAGCCCCAGCATTTT. Protein sequence: CASTLGGGNQPQHF.

This clonotype was detected once. The gene calls are TRBV12-3 or TRBV12-4 and TRBJ2-2, with D tentatively TRBD1 (5 bases). This CDR3 contains 13 residues. Trimming cost V 6 bases and J 4 bases, with 9 bases left between them. The CDR3 DNA is TGTGCCAGCAGCTACAGGTCCACCGGGGAGCTGTTTTTT. Translation: CASSYRSTGELFF.

The rearrangement links TRBV11-2 to TRBJ2-7; 8 nucleotides align to TRBD2. V shed 0 bases, J shed 6 bases, and the junction held 7 bases outside the gene matches. From germline, CDR1 is SGHAT and CDR2 FQNNGV. CDR3 length: 15 amino acids. The CDR3 DNA is TGTGCCAGCAGCTTAGATCTGGCGGGAGGTACCGAGCAGTACTTC. Translated, it gives CASSLDLAGGTEQYF. The complete variable domain, with remaining parts taken from reference TRBV11-2 and TRBJ2-7, reads EAGVAQSPRYKIIEKRQSVAFWCNPISGHATLYWYQQILGQGPKLLIQFQNNGVVDDSQLPKDRFSAERLKGVDSTLKIQPAKLEDSAVYLCASSLDLAGGTEQYFGPGTRLTVT.

V is TRBV20-1 and J is TRBJ2-5; D might be TRBD1 or TRBD2, each matching 6 bases. CDR1 and CDR2 (germline): DFQATT, SNEGSKA (reference sequence). The germline V and J ends were trimmed by 6 bases and 6 bases, with 14 bases remaining between them. CDR3 length: 12 amino acids. This CDR3 is CSARGGLQTQYF. The CDR3 nucleotides read TGCAGTGCCAGGGGAGGTTTACAGACCCAGTACTTC.

Comment on this clonotype: A junction boundary mismatches the germline segment, possibly from a read error. The rearrangement uses TRBV29-1 and TRBJ1-5; no definite D call. The CDR3 extends over 13 amino acids. From germline, CDR1 is SQVTM and CDR2 ANQGSEA. Here the CDR3 DNA reads TGCGGCGTTGGCTCGGGAAGTAATCAGCCCCAGCATTTT. Translation gives CGVGSGSNQPQHF.

V and J are TRBV25-1 and TRBJ1-6; D perhaps matches TRBD1 (5 bases). Germline V gene data show CDR1 as MGHDK and CDR2 as SYGVNS. V lost 4 bases to trimming and J lost 5 bases, with 12 bases between them. The CDR3 has 15 residues. The CDR3 bases are TGTGCCAGCAGTGTCCTAGACAGCCATAATTCACCCCTCCACTTT. It translates to CASSVLDSHNSPLHF.

There are a few counts of this clonotype. The chain links TRBV9 to TRBJ2-7; unclear D gene. Germline values: CDR1 SGDLS, CDR2 YYNGEE. This CDR3 contains 17 residues. V was clipped by 2 bases and J by 0 bases, with 18 bases between them. The CDR3 spells CASSVSSGLPDSYEQYF. DNA for the CDR3: TGTGCCAGCAGCGTTAGCTCCGGGCTACCCGACTCCTACGAGCAGTACTTC.

The chain has TRBV20-1 and TRBJ2-1, with D tentatively TRBD2 (5 bases). Germline-derived CDR1 and CDR2 are DFQATT and SNEGSKA (reference sequence). The CDR3 is 13 residues long. V lost 0 bases and J lost 6, with 9 bases in between. CDR3 residues: CSARDARGNEQFF. The CDR3 nucleotides read TGCAGTGCTAGAGATGCCCGGGGCAATGAGCAGTTCTTC.

The CDR3 region is CSASNPGGTDNEQFF. In DNA, the CDR3 is TGCAGTGCTAGTAATCCAGGGGGGACGGACAATGAGCAGTTCTTC. The V gene is TRBV20-1, the J gene TRBJ2-1; D possibly corresponds to TRBD1 (7 bases). The CDR3 contains 15 residues. The germline V gene encodes CDR1 DFQATT and CDR2 SNEGSKA (reference sequence). Deletions cut 3 bases from V and 5 bases from J, with 17 bases between.

The chain couples TRBV7-9 to TRBJ2-5; TRBD1 aligns across 8 bases. Germline trimming cut 5 bases from V and 4 bases from J; bases unmatched to any gene: 18. CDR3 length: 18 amino acids. Germline V gene sequence: CDR1 SEHNR, CDR2 FQNEAQ (reference sequence). The CDR3 region is CASSADRGASSWAETQYF. CDR3 coding DNA: TGTGCCAGCAGCGCCGACAGGGGCGCTTCTTCTTGGGCAGAGACCCAGTACTTC.

The chain combines TRBV15 with TRBJ2-4, with 9 bases fitting TRBD1. The J call may not be correct, given that the DNA end is closer to TRBJ2-7. Germline CDR1 LNHNV, CDR2 YYDKDF (reference sequence). The CDR3 loop spans 17 amino acids. In nucleotides, the CDR3 is TGTGCCACCAGCAGAGACACCATTCACAGGGGGCCCTACGAGCAGTACTTC. Protein: CATSRDTIHRGPYEQYF.

A few counts support this clonotype. The CDR3, as DNA: TGCAGTGCTAGAGGGTACTATGGCTACACCTTC. Amino acids: CSARGYYGYTF. The genes are TRBV20-1 and TRBJ1-2; no clear D gene. CDR3 length: 11 amino acids. CDR1 is DFQATT and CDR2 is SNEGSKA in the germline V gene (reference sequence). The ends were cut back, 1 base at V and 3 bases at J, with 3 bases in the middle.

The J gene is TRBJ1-1, the V gene TRBV20-1; D might be TRBD1 (5 bases). CDR1 is DFQATT and CDR2 is SNEGSKA in the germline V gene (reference sequence). This CDR3 contains 13 residues. V lost 3 bases and J lost 5, with 13 bases in between. CDR3 nucleotide sequence: TGCAGTGCTAGGACACCGGGGCTTACTGAAGCTTTCTTT. Translated: CSARTPGLTEAFF.

This chain connects TRBV11-2 to TRBJ2-3; 7 bases are a match to TRBD1. V trimming: 1 base; J trimming: 5 bases; junction bases outside the gene matches: 9. CDR3 size: 16 residues. Looked up from germline, CDR1 is SGHAT and CDR2 is FQNNGV. CDR3 sequence reads: CASSLVGGILGDTQYF. CDR3 nucleotide sequence: TGTGCCAGCAGCTTAGTAGGGGGCATCTTAGGAGATACGCAGTATTTT.

The chain employs TRBV15 and TRBJ2-7; no clear D. V dropped 0 bases and J dropped 0 bases, with 9 bases sitting between them. Germline CDR1 and CDR2: LNHNV and YYDKDF (reference sequence). This CDR3 has 15 residues. The CDR3: CATSRDGMSSYEQYF. CDR3 DNA: TGTGCCACCAGCAGAGATGGTATGAGCTCCTACGAGCAGTACTTC.